A selection of T cell receptor beta chains follows, all from one sample in a study of shared clonotypes between healthy human individuals. This table comes from immunoSEQ multiplex PCR, and its TCRdb copy is limited to in-frame clones, with some not included. The data show about 1.5 million clones, 95% to 99% seen once. Specimen: naive CD4+ T cells sorted from blood. These receptors were collected from a man aged 25-40 years in good health. The CDR3 runs from the conserved cysteine through the conserved F or W. Fields, in order: clone size, J gene, D gene, V gene, CDR3 protein, CDR3 DNA. The D gene is left open where the match is weak. Some rows mark clone size as missing; the rest say once, few, many or name a class of expanded clone.

clone_size: NA
j_call: TRBJ2-1
d_call: NA
v_call: TRBV2
cdr3_aa: CASMLAHYNEQFF
cdr3_nt: TGTGCCAGCATGCTAGCGCACTACAATGAGCAGTTCTTC

clone_size: NA
j_call: TRBJ1-1
d_call: TRBD1
v_call: TRBV6-1
cdr3_aa: CASSPTGVGTEAFF
cdr3_nt: TGTGCCAGCAGCCCGACAGGGGTAGGAACTGAAGCTTTCTTT

clone_size: NA
j_call: TRBJ2-7
d_call: NA
v_call: TRBV21-1
cdr3_aa: CASSKVEQYF
cdr3_nt: TGTGCCAGCAGCAAAGTCGAGCAGTACTTC

clone_size: NA
j_call: TRBJ2-1
d_call: TRBD2
v_call: TRBV18
cdr3_aa: CASSPFAGASDNEQFF
cdr3_nt: TGTGCCAGCTCACCATTCGCGGGAGCTAGTGACAATGAGCAGTTCTTC

clone_size: NA
j_call: TRBJ2-1
d_call: TRBD2
v_call: TRBV6-5
cdr3_aa: CASKGLAGNEQFF
cdr3_nt: TGTGCCAGCAAAGGACTAGCGGGCAATGAGCAGTTCTTC

clone_size: NA
j_call: TRBJ2-1
d_call: NA
v_call: TRBV19
cdr3_aa: CAGSPTGTGLNEQFF
cdr3_nt: TGTGCCGGATCACCCACCGGGACGGGCTTGAATGAGCAGTTCTTC

clone_size: NA
j_call: TRBJ2-4
d_call: TRBD2
v_call: TRBV7-3
cdr3_aa: CASSLTGRGIQYF
cdr3_nt: TGTGCCAGCAGCTTAACAGGGAGGGGCATTCAGTACTTC

clone_size: NA
j_call: TRBJ1-4
d_call: NA
v_call: TRBV7-9
cdr3_aa: CASSLRTASNEKLFF
cdr3_nt: TGTGCCAGCAGCCTTCGGACCGCCAGTAATGAAAAACTGTTTTTT

clone_size: NA
j_call: TRBJ2-7
d_call: TRBD2
v_call: TRBV7-2
cdr3_aa: CASRLDSGRSDEQYF
cdr3_nt: TGTGCCAGCAGGTTAGATAGCGGGAGGTCCGACGAGCAGTACTTC

clone_size: once
j_call: TRBJ2-3
d_call: TRBD2
v_call: TRBV5-1
cdr3_aa: CASSFVASGRGTDTQYF
cdr3_nt: TGCGCCAGCAGCTTTGTAGCTAGCGGGAGGGGCACAGATACGCAGTATTTT

clone_size: NA
j_call: TRBJ2-7
d_call: TRBD1
v_call: TRBV5-5
cdr3_aa: CASSLRTGRYEQYF
cdr3_nt: TGTGCCAGCAGCTTACGGACAGGGAGGTACGAGCAGTACTTC

clone_size: NA
j_call: TRBJ2-1
d_call: TRBD2
v_call: TRBV14
cdr3_aa: CASSPPWGGPHEQFF
cdr3_nt: TGTGCCAGCAGCCCCCCTTGGGGGGGTCCCCATGAGCAGTTCTTC

clone_size: NA
j_call: TRBJ2-4
d_call: TRBD2
v_call: TRBV19
cdr3_aa: CASSTGRVAGGVAKNIQYF
cdr3_nt: TGTGCCAGTAGTACCGGGAGGGTAGCGGGGGGAGTAGCCAAAAACATTCAGTACTTC

clone_size: NA
j_call: TRBJ1-2
d_call: NA
v_call: TRBV19
cdr3_aa: CASSRGDNPAMIYGYTF
cdr3_nt: TGTGCCAGTAGTAGGGGGGACAATCCCGCCATGATATATGGCTACACCTTC

clone_size: NA
j_call: TRBJ1-5
d_call: NA
v_call: TRBV27
cdr3_aa: CASSSGYSNQPQHF
cdr3_nt: TGTGCCAGCAGTTCAGGGTATAGCAATCAGCCCCAGCATTTT

clone_size: NA
j_call: TRBJ2-2
d_call: NA
v_call: TRBV9
cdr3_aa: CASSVVNGNTGELFF
cdr3_nt: TGTGCCAGCAGCGTAGTAAACGGGAACACCGGGGAGCTGTTTTTT

clone_size: NA
j_call: TRBJ1-1
d_call: NA
v_call: TRBV28
cdr3_aa: CASSSQVRAFF
cdr3_nt: TGTGCCAGCAGTTCTCAAGTTAGGGCTTTCTTT

clone_size: NA
j_call: TRBJ2-7
d_call: NA
v_call: TRBV19
cdr3_aa: CASSNPPGSPNYEQYF
cdr3_nt: TGTGCCAGTAGTAACCCCCCAGGGTCCCCCAACTACGAGCAGTACTTC

clone_size: NA
j_call: TRBJ2-1
d_call: TRBD2
v_call: TRBV7-8
cdr3_aa: CASSSPRTSPQNEQFF
cdr3_nt: TGTGCCAGCAGCTCCCCCCGGACTAGCCCACAGAATGAGCAGTTCTTC

clone_size: NA
j_call: TRBJ1-5
d_call: NA
v_call: TRBV5-1
cdr3_aa: CASPGTESYSNQPQHF
cdr3_nt: TGCGCCAGCCCGGGCACAGAGAGTTATAGCAATCAGCCCCAGCATTTT

clone_size: NA
j_call: TRBJ1-1
d_call: NA
v_call: TRBV5-1
cdr3_aa: CASSLAGPLNTEAFF
cdr3_nt: TGCGCCAGCAGCTTGGCCGGGCCGCTGAACACTGAAGCTTTCTTT

clone_size: NA
j_call: TRBJ2-7
d_call: NA
v_call: TRBV5-1
cdr3_aa: CASSRRGGYEQYF
cdr3_nt: TGCGCCAGCAGCCGGAGGGGGGGATACGAGCAGTACTTC

clone_size: NA
j_call: TRBJ2-7
d_call: NA
v_call: TRBV7-2
cdr3_aa: CASSFTPGPRYEQYF
cdr3_nt: TGTGCCAGCAGCTTCACCCCAGGACCGAGGTACGAGCAGTACTTC

clone_size: once
j_call: TRBJ1-1
d_call: NA
v_call: TRBV28
cdr3_aa: CASSQTGTEAFF
cdr3_nt: TGTGCCAGCAGTCAGACTGGCACTGAAGCTTTCTTT

clone_size: NA
j_call: TRBJ2-3
d_call: TRBD1
v_call: TRBV7-9
cdr3_aa: CASSYVQGSGTDTQYF
cdr3_nt: TGTGCCAGCAGCTACGTACAGGGGAGTGGGACAGATACGCAGTATTTT

clone_size: NA
j_call: TRBJ1-3
d_call: NA
v_call: TRBV18
cdr3_aa: CASSPGGATGNTIYF
cdr3_nt: TGTGCCAGCTCACCAGGGGGCGCAACTGGAAACACCATATATTTT

clone_size: NA
j_call: TRBJ1-1
d_call: TRBD1
v_call: TRBV20-1
cdr3_aa: CSARTGSEAFF
cdr3_nt: TGCAGTGCTAGGACAGGGTCTGAAGCTTTCTTT

clone_size: NA
j_call: TRBJ2-5
d_call: TRBD1
v_call: TRBV29-1
cdr3_aa: CSVGDRSNRETQYF
cdr3_nt: TGCAGCGTTGGGGACAGGTCCAATAGGGAGACCCAGTACTTC

clone_size: NA
j_call: TRBJ1-2
d_call: NA
v_call: TRBV29-1
cdr3_aa: CSVALNRVSYGYTF
cdr3_nt: TGCAGCGTTGCTCTCAACAGGGTTTCATACGGCTACACCTTC

clone_size: NA
j_call: TRBJ2-7
d_call: NA
v_call: TRBV6-1
cdr3_aa: CASSEGVGWSEQYF
cdr3_nt: TGTGCCAGCAGTGAAGGAGTGGGCTGGAGCGAGCAGTACTTC

clone_size: NA
j_call: TRBJ2-7
d_call: NA
v_call: TRBV7-2
cdr3_aa: CASSLVTRGEQYF
cdr3_nt: TGTGCCAGCAGCCTCGTTACCCGCGGCGAGCAGTACTTC

clone_size: NA
j_call: TRBJ1-2
d_call: NA
v_call: TRBV5-1
cdr3_aa: CASSARGEFGYGYTF
cdr3_nt: TGCGCCAGCAGCGCCCGCGGGGAGTTCGGCTATGGCTACACCTTC

clone_size: NA
j_call: TRBJ1-2
d_call: NA
v_call: TRBV25-1
cdr3_aa: CASSESYYGYTF
cdr3_nt: TGTGCCAGCAGTGAGTCCTACTATGGCTACACCTTC

clone_size: NA
j_call: TRBJ1-2
d_call: NA
v_call: TRBV27
cdr3_aa: CASSLEVPIPGTNYGYTF
cdr3_nt: TGTGCCAGCAGTTTGGAGGTTCCGATACCCGGGACTAACTATGGCTACACCTTC

clone_size: once
j_call: TRBJ2-1
d_call: NA
v_call: TRBV6-4
cdr3_aa: CASYSHRVDEQFF
cdr3_nt: TGTGCCAGCTACTCACACAGGGTCGATGAGCAGTTCTTC

clone_size: NA
j_call: TRBJ2-2
d_call: NA
v_call: TRBV5-1
cdr3_aa: CASSLGGGASTGELFF
cdr3_nt: TGCGCCAGCAGCTTGGGGGGTGGTGCCAGCACCGGGGAGCTGTTTTTT

clone_size: NA
j_call: TRBJ2-1
d_call: NA
v_call: TRBV18
cdr3_aa: CASSPPSVMRDNEQFF
cdr3_nt: TGTGCCAGCTCACCACCGTCAGTTATGAGAGACAATGAGCAGTTCTTC

clone_size: NA
j_call: TRBJ2-6
d_call: NA
v_call: TRBV21-1
cdr3_aa: CASSKKGLRSGANVLTF
cdr3_nt: TGTGCCAGCAGCAAAAAAGGACTCCGCTCTGGGGCCAACGTCCTGACTTTC

clone_size: NA
j_call: TRBJ2-7
d_call: NA
v_call: TRBV21-1
cdr3_aa: CASSTRLAGNYEQYF
cdr3_nt: TGTGCCAGCAGCACCCGACTAGCGGGGAACTACGAGCAGTACTTC

clone_size: NA
j_call: TRBJ2-7
d_call: NA
v_call: TRBV9
cdr3_aa: CASSLSGTSYEQYF
cdr3_nt: TGTGCCAGCAGCCTTTCCGGGACAAGCTACGAGCAGTACTTC

clone_size: NA
j_call: TRBJ1-5
d_call: NA
v_call: TRBV27
cdr3_aa: CASRRWAAGENQPQHF
cdr3_nt: TGTGCCAGCAGACGCTGGGCAGCGGGGGAAAATCAGCCCCAGCATTTT

clone_size: NA
j_call: TRBJ2-7
d_call: NA
v_call: TRBV11-2
cdr3_aa: CASSSSDSYYEQYF
cdr3_nt: TGTGCCAGCAGCTCCTCGGACAGCTACTACGAGCAGTACTTC

clone_size: NA
j_call: TRBJ2-3
d_call: NA
v_call: TRBV7-3
cdr3_aa: CASSASGTDTQYF
cdr3_nt: TGTGCCAGCAGCGCGTCAGGTACAGATACGCAGTATTTT

clone_size: NA
j_call: TRBJ2-7
d_call: NA
v_call: TRBV2
cdr3_aa: CAGRDNSYEQYF
cdr3_nt: TGTGCCGGCCGGGACAACTCCTACGAGCAGTACTTC

clone_size: NA
j_call: TRBJ2-1
d_call: NA
v_call: TRBV9
cdr3_aa: CASRRTGTPYNEQFF
cdr3_nt: TGTGCCAGCAGACGTACCGGGACTCCCTACAATGAGCAGTTCTTC

clone_size: NA
j_call: TRBJ2-7
d_call: TRBD2
v_call: TRBV5-4
cdr3_aa: CASSHGTSGSYEQYF
cdr3_nt: TGTGCCAGCAGCCACGGGACTAGCGGGTCTTACGAGCAGTACTTC

clone_size: NA
j_call: TRBJ1-1
d_call: TRBD1
v_call: TRBV6-1
cdr3_aa: CASSRLGTGWSEAFF
cdr3_nt: TGTGCCAGCAGTCGCCTGGGGACAGGGTGGTCTGAAGCTTTCTTT

clone_size: NA
j_call: TRBJ2-2
d_call: TRBD2
v_call: TRBV19
cdr3_aa: CASGGRERNTGELFF
cdr3_nt: TGTGCCAGTGGAGGGCGGGAGAGGAACACCGGGGAGCTGTTTTTT

clone_size: NA
j_call: TRBJ1-2
d_call: NA
v_call: TRBV25-1
cdr3_aa: CASSEYKGGDNYGYTF
cdr3_nt: TGTGCCAGCAGTGAATATAAAGGGGGTGATAACTATGGCTACACCTTC

clone_size: NA
j_call: TRBJ2-5
d_call: NA
v_call: TRBV5-1
cdr3_aa: CASSPTPGRQETQYF
cdr3_nt: TGCGCCAGCAGCCCCACCCCTGGACGCCAAGAGACCCAGTACTTC

clone_size: few
j_call: TRBJ1-2
d_call: NA
v_call: TRBV5-1
cdr3_aa: CASLSRPGANYGYTF
cdr3_nt: TGCGCCAGCCTCTCGAGGCCAGGGGCTAACTATGGCTACACCTTC

clone_size: NA
j_call: TRBJ2-2
d_call: NA
v_call: TRBV5-6
cdr3_aa: CASSLDSSNTGELFF
cdr3_nt: TGTGCCAGCAGCTTGGACAGTTCGAACACCGGGGAGCTGTTTTTT